This T cell receptor beta chain was observed in a study of T-cell reconstitution after alpha-beta-depleted transplantation in children. Study results and limitations: T-cell numbers and diversity one year post-transplant derived largely from freshly generated T cells.

Worth noting for this clonotype: What it binds is unknown.

The TCRbeta library incorporated unique molecular identifiers. TCRdb reprocessed the PCR reads with MiXCR, giving one entry per CDR3 protein. The sample yields some 600,000 distinct CDR3 sequences, over 10% seen once. The CDR3 runs 12 residues. V lost 4 bases to trimming and J lost 11 bases, with 13 bases between them. Per germline, CDR1 SGHTA and CDR2 FQGNSA. The sequencing here drew on PBMCs, mostly from graft donor cells, taken 360 days after TCRalphabeta/CD19-depleted stem cell transplant. The V and J genes are TRBV7-2 and TRBJ2-3; D is unclear. The sequence was obtained from a male patient between 10 and 17 years old who had a stem cell transplant for acute myeloid leukemia, so the T cells may come from the graft donor. The CDR3 DNA reads TGTGCCAGCAGCTCAACGGGTAATATGCAGTATTTT. Its translation: CASSSTGNMQYF.